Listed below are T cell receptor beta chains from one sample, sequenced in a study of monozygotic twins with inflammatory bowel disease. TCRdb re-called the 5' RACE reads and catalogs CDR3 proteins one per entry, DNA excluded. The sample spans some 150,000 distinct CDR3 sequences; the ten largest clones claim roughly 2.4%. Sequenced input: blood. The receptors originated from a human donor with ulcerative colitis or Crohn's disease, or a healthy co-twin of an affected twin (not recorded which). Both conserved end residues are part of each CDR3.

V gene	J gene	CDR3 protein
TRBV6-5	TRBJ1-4	CASSYPSRGATNEKLFF
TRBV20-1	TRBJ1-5	CGVGTGSNQPQHF
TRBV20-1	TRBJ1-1	CSARDGGLNTEAFF
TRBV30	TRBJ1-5	CAWSYRGQGQPQHF
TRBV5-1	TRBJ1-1	CASSLEGGSGNTEAFF
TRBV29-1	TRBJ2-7	CSVEVHRGYEQYF
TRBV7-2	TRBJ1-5	CASSEQGAGQPQHF
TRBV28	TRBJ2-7	CASRPDRENEQYF
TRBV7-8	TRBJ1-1	CASSLARGIWNTEAFF
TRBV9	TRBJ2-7	CASSESGGVYEQYF
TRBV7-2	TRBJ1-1	CAATQAPGDTEAFF
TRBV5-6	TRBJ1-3	CASSPYGGGSGNTIYF
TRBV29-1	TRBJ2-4	CSVDQGNENIQYF
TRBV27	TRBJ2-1	CASSLLPGQGSNEQFF
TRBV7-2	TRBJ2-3	CASSLVGIDTQYF
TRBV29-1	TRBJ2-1	CSAPGSGSYNEQFF
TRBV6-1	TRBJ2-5	CASSLRAGVGNQETQYF
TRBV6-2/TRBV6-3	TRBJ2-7	CASSGRLAGPISYEQYF
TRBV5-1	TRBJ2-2	CASSSSGRPTGELFF
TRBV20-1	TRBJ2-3	CSATHVLGDLSDTQYF
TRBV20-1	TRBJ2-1	CSARDASGGPEQFF
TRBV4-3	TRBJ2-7	CASSQGGTGSYEQYF
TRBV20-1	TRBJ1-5	CSAVHSNQPQHF
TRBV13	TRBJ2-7	CASSYLQGYEQYF
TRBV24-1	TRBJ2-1	CATSDPLSPQGSYNEQFF
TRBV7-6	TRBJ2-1	CASTRGLGNEQFF
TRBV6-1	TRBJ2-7	CASSGTSGTYEQYF
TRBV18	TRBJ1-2	CASSSGTGGDGYTF
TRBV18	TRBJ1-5	CASSPRRDPQPQHF
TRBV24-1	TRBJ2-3	CATSDLRGGQGADTQYF
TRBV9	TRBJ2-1	CASSIAGQYNEQFF
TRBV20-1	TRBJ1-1	CSARRSSTEAFF
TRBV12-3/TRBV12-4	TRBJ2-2	CASSQGFGELFF
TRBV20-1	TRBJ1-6	CSARVPLGNSPLHF
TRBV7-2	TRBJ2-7	CASSLGGAYYEQYF
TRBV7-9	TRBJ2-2	CASSPYGQGAGTGELFF